This TCR beta chain appears in the sequencing data of a study of patients and donors after allogeneic stem cell transplantation. TCRdb passed the RT-PCR reads through MiXCR, listing each CDR3 protein once. Among about a million distinct CDR3 sequences listed, around 17% were seen once. The CDR3 extends over 16 amino acids. V lost 3 bases to trimming and J lost 2 bases, with 14 bases between them. The V gene's germline CDR1 is SGHRS and CDR2 YFSETQ. The TCR was taken from a human donor who was either an allogeneic HSCT recipient or a stem cell or donor lymphocyte infusion donor (not recorded which). It is not recorded whose cells these are; they may come from a transplant donor. Sequenced: blood, either unsorted or a sorted T cell fraction (not recorded which). The chain carries TRBV5-1 and TRBJ2-2; tentative D call: TRBD2 (6 bases). CDR3 loop: CASSSSDYPNTGELFF. DNA of the CDR3: TGCGCCAGCAGCTCATCGGACTATCCCAACACCGGGGAGCTGTTTTTT.